These 9 T cell receptor beta chains came from one sample sequenced in a study of T cells after yellow fever vaccination. MiXCR, applied by TCRdb to the 5' RACE reads, yields one record per CDR3 protein. The table has around 60,000 distinct CDR3 sequences, approximately 6.1% seen once. The sample was PBMCs, either bulk or a sorted T-cell subset (CD4+, CD8+, memory, or dextramer-sorted; not recorded which), taken on the day of the yellow fever booster vaccination. The receptors were gathered from a man between 18 and 29 years old who received the YFV17D yellow fever vaccine.

The chain uses TRBV5-5 and TRBJ2-2; possible D gene TRBD1, 6 bases. The V end was cut by 0 bases, the J end by 4 bases, with 16 bases between. The length of the CDR3 is 17 residues. Germline CDR1 reads SGHKS; CDR2 reads YYEKEE (reference sequence). The CDR3: CASSLGWTDRTTGELFF. CDR3 coding DNA: TGTGCCAGCAGCTTGGGTTGGACAGACAGAACCACCGGGGAGCTGTTTTTT.

This clonotype was observed at least ten times. The rearrangement joins TRBV5-1 to TRBJ2-7; D ambiguous. Germline V gene sequence: CDR1 SGHRS, CDR2 YFSETQ. This CDR3 is built from 11 residues. V lost 1 base and J 3 bases, leaving 2 bases between the germline ends. The CDR3 loop reads CASSLNYEQYF. The CDR3 coding sequence is TGCGCCAGCAGCTTGAACTACGAGCAGTACTTC.

The rearrangement joins TRBV3-1 to TRBJ2-1, with 12 positions matching TRBD2. The CDR3 is made up of 16 amino acids. From germline, CDR1 is LGHDT and CDR2 YNNKEL (reference sequence). After removal of 1 base from V and 10 bases from J, the junction contained 8 bases not matched to a gene. The CDR3 DNA is TGTGCCAGCAGCCAAGTGGTACTAGCGGGGGGATTCGAGCAGTTCTTC. Translated: CASSQVVLAGGFEQFF.

This rearrangement joins TRBV12-3 or TRBV12-4 to TRBJ2-3; D is perhaps TRBD1 (5 bases). V was shortened by 6 bases and J by 6 bases, with 28 bases between the two germline ends. There are 18 residues in the CDR3. Here the CDR3 DNA reads TGTGCCAGCAGCTTAAGCCTGGGGTGGGGCCGGGTGTTGGATACGCAGTATTTT. Protein sequence: CASSLSLGWGRVLDTQYF.

This clonotype showed up many times. V and J are TRBV29-1 and TRBJ1-2; D remains unclear. The germline V and J ends were trimmed by 2 bases and 6 bases, with 7 bases remaining between them. This CDR3 has 11 residues. Germline CDR1 SQVTM, CDR2 ANQGSEA. The CDR3 DNA follows: TGCAGCGTTGAAAGCGGGGATGGCTACACCTTC. Its translation is CSVESGDGYTF.

The chain combines TRBV27 with TRBJ1-5; 8 bases map to TRBD1. V shed 3 bases and J 6 bases; nucleotides not matched to a gene: 7. Germline CDR1 is MNHEY and CDR2 is SMNVEV (reference sequence). The CDR3 length is 15 residues. CDR3 loop: CASSFGRGLSQPQHF. CDR3 nucleotides: TGTGCCAGCAGTTTCGGCAGGGGGCTTTCTCAGCCCCAGCATTTT.

The chain combines TRBV3-1 with TRBJ2-3; 9 bases are shared with TRBD2. V shed 3 bases, J shed 1 base, and the junction held 2 bases outside the gene matches. The CDR3 is 15 residues long. The germline gives CDR1 LGHDT, CDR2 YNNKEL (reference sequence). The CDR3 loop is CASSHIAGGTDTQYF. In nucleotides, the CDR3 is TGTGCCAGCAGCCATATAGCGGGGGGCACAGATACGCAGTATTTT.

V gene TRBV7-9 combines with J gene TRBJ2-2; 8 bases agree with TRBD1. Germline V gene sequence: CDR1 SEHNR, CDR2 FQNEAQ (reference sequence). V dropped 5 bases and J dropped 4; count of bases not matched to a gene: 3. There are 14 residues in the CDR3. CDR3 sequence: CASSGTGGTGELFF. CDR3 bases: TGTGCCAGCAGCGGTACAGGGGGCACCGGGGAGCTGTTTTTT.

This clonotype was picked up a small number of times. The chain has TRBV12-3 or TRBV12-4 and TRBJ2-3; TRBD2 might be the D (5 bases). The CDR3 runs to 13 residues. Trimming removed 5 bases from V and 5 bases from J, with 11 bases in between. CDR3 nucleotide sequence: TGTGCCAGCAGTCCGACTAATCAAGATACGCAGTATTTT. Amino acids: CASSPTNQDTQYF.